The sequence of this T cell receptor beta chain was determined in a study of T cells in Graves' hyperthyroidism and ophthalmopathy. This CDR3 has 15 amino acids. The ends were cut back, 5 bases at V and 4 bases at J, with 14 bases in the middle. Germline-derived CDR1 and CDR2 are MNHNS and SASEGT. Amplified regions were TCR beta CDR3 sequences from RNA transcripts. Researchers ran a first-round RT-PCR on the TCR CDR3 using the HTBI primer set. TCRdb re-derived calls from the multiplex PCR reads in MiXCR, one entry per CDR3 protein. The sample lists 690,000 or so distinct CDR3 sequences; roughly 20% were seen once. This clonotype was observed at least ten times.

The chain recombines TRBV6-1 with TRBJ2-2, with D possibly being TRBD1 (6 bases). This receptor was obtained from a woman aged 50 to 60 with Graves' hyperthyroidism that later progressed to Graves' ophthalmopathy. Sequencing input: blood. The CDR3 region has the DNA TGTGCCAGCAGTATCCCTACAGGGCCCACCGGGGAGCTGTTTTTT. Translation: CASSIPTGPTGELFF.